This T cell receptor (beta chain) was identified during a study of OX40 agonist ivuxolimab in advanced cancers. The CDR3 is 13 amino acids. With 7 bases removed from V and 3 bases from J, the gap between germline ends came to 13 bases. Germline assignment: CDR1 LNHDA and CDR2 SQIVND (reference sequence). Details on this clone: Its matching antigen is unknown.

The data were produced by immunoSEQ multiplex PCR, yet TCRdb's version contains in-frame clones alone and is incomplete. The repertoire holds 75,000 to 100,000 clones, about four fifths seen once, with around 5.9% in the top ten. General study points: Doses of 0.1 to 3.0 mg/kg were accompanied by clonal expansion of CD4+ and CD8+ blood T cells by week 6.

The clonotype comes from an adult with an advanced solid tumor such as melanoma, head and neck, liver or kidney cancer. The material sequenced was CD4+ or CD8+ T cells sorted from blood, taken in a trial of the OX40 agonist ivuxolimab. The V call is TRBV19, the J call TRBJ2-7, with D unresolved. The CDR3 DNA reads as TGTGCCAGTAAAGAGCCCTACAGCTACGAGCAGTACTTC. It yields the protein CASKEPYSYEQYF.